This T cell receptor beta chain originates from a study of patients and donors after allogeneic stem cell transplantation. TCRdb reprocessed the RT-PCR reads via MiXCR and lists one record per CDR3 protein. The repertoire holds more than 850,000 distinct CDR3 sequences, with about a sixth as singletons. Germline-derived CDR1 and CDR2 are LGHDT and YNNKEL (reference sequence). The CDR3 contains 12 residues. Trimming took 6 bases from V and 8 from J; bases not matched to a gene: 5. This clonotype has more than one count but fewer than ten. The clonotype originates from a human donor who was either an allogeneic HSCT recipient or a stem cell or donor lymphocyte infusion donor (not recorded which). It is not recorded whose cells these are; they may come from a transplant donor. V usage is TRBV3-1 and J usage is TRBJ1-2, with TRBD1 matching 8 bases. Sequencing was performed on blood, either unsorted or a sorted T cell fraction (not recorded which). The CDR3 reads CASRGSGGGYTF. Written as DNA, the CDR3 is TGTGCCAGCAGAGGTTCAGGGGGCGGCTACACCTTC. Using reference TRBV3-1 and TRBJ1-2 for the parts outside the CDR3, the full variable domain is DTAVSQTPKYLVTQMGNDKSIKCEQNLGHDTMYWYKQDSKKFLKIMFSYNNKELIINETVPNRFSPKSPDKAHLNLHINSLELGDSAVYFCASRGSGGGYTFGSGTRLTVV.